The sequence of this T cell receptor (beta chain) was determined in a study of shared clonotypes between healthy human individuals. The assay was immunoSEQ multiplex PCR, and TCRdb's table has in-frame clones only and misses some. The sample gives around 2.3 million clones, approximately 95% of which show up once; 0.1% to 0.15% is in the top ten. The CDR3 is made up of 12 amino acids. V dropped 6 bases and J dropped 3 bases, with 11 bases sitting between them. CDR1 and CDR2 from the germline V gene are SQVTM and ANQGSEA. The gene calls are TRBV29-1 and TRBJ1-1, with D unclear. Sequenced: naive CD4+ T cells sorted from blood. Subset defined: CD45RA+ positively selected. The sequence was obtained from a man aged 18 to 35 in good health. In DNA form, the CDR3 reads TGCAGCGTAGTGAGGAGGGACACTGAAGCTTTCTTT. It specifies CSVVRRDTEAFF. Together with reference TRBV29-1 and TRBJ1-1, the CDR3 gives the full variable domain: SAVISQKPSRDICQRGTSLTIQCQVDSQVTMMFWYRQQPGQSLTLIATANQGSEATYESGFVIDKFPISRPNLTFSTLTVSNMSPEDSSIYLCSVVRRDTEAFFGQGTRLTVV.